This is a list of T cell receptor beta chains from one sample in a study of T cells in Graves' hyperthyroidism and ophthalmopathy. Each CDR3 protein gets one entry after TCRdb re-called the multiplex PCR reads with MiXCR. In the table there are about 720,000 distinct CDR3 sequences, about 17% of which are singletons. Sequencing input: blood. The source of these receptors is a woman aged 45-65 years with Graves' hyperthyroidism that later progressed to Graves' ophthalmopathy. Each CDR3 is given with its conserved first and last residue. The order of the fields is D gene, clone size, J gene, V gene, CDR3 DNA, CDR3 protein. A D gene is named only where the DNA matches it firmly. Where a row states a size, it is once, few, many or the class of an expanded clone; other rows omit it.

TRBD1	.	TRBJ1-3	TRBV20-1	TGCAGTGCTGCCTCCGTTTTGAACAGGGGACTAACTGGAAACACCATATATTTT	CSAASVLNRGLTGNTIYF
.	few	TRBJ2-1	TRBV10-1	TGCGCCAGCAGTGGTGTACCCAATTACAATGAGCAGTTCTTC	CASSGVPNYNEQFF
TRBD1	.	TRBJ1-5	TRBV19	TGTGCCAGTATATCGACAGGGAGGGATCAGCCCCAGCATTTT	CASISTGRDQPQHF
.	.	TRBJ2-3	TRBV27	TGTGCCAGCAGGGGTGGGAGCACAGATACGCAGTATTTT	CASRGGSTDTQYF
.	.	TRBJ1-1	TRBV11-3	TGTGCCAGCAGCTTAGGCAGGTACACTGAAGCTTTCTTT	CASSLGRYTEAFF
.	many	TRBJ2-3	TRBV11-1	TGTGCCAGCAGCAGGTGGGACACCCGGGGGGAGCAGTATTTT	CASSRWDTRGEQYF
TRBD1	many	TRBJ2-4	TRBV7-8	TGTGCCAGCAGCCAGTACGATAGACAGGGAAGGGCCAAAAACATTCAGTACTTC	CASSQYDRQGRAKNIQYF
.	few	TRBJ1-6	TRBV6-6	TGTGCCAGCAGTTACTCGGGGCAGGATAATTCACCCCTCCACTTT	CASSYSGQDNSPLHF
.	many	TRBJ2-1	TRBV15	TGTGCCACCAGCAGAGATCCCCGGGGGGCTCGGGATGAGCAGTTCTTC	CATSRDPRGARDEQFF
.	.	TRBJ2-5	TRBV13	TGTGCCAGCAGCTTATTTTGGACAGGGAGGGAAGAGACCCAGTACTTC	CASSLFWTGREETQYF
.	few	TRBJ2-5	TRBV5-1	TGCGCCAGCAGCTCGACAGTATCGCAAGAGACCCAGTACTTC	CASSSTVSQETQYF
.	.	TRBJ1-2	TRBV9	TGTGCCAGCAGCGCTCTTAAGGCAGGGGACGCGCGGGGCTACACCTTC	CASSALKAGDARGYTF
.	few	TRBJ2-3	TRBV12-3/TRBV12-4	TGTGCCAGCAGTGCAAACAGGGCAGGGGTGGAGGGTACGCAGTATTTT	CASSANRAGVEGTQYF
.	.	TRBJ1-1	TRBV6-1	TGTGCCAGCAGTGACTGGGGACGCCTGAACACTGAAGCTTTCTTT	CASSDWGRLNTEAFF
.	few	TRBJ2-3	TRBV6-1	TGTGCCAGCAGTCGCGGGACAGCCTATAGCACAGATACGCAGTATTTT	CASSRGTAYSTDTQYF